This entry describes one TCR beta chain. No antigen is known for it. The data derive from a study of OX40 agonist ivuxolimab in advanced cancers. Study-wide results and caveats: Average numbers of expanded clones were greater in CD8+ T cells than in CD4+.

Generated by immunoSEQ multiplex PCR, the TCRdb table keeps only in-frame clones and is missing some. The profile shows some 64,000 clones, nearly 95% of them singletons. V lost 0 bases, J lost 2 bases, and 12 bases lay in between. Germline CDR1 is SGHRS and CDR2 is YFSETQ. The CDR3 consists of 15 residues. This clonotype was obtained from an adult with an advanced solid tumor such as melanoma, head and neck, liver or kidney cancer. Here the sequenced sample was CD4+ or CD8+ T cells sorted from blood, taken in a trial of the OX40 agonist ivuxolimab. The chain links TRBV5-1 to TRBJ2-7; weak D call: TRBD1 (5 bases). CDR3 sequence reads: CASSLVPDTPYEQYF. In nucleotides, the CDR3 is TGCGCCAGCAGCTTGGTACCGGACACTCCCTACGAGCAGTACTTC.